The 11 T cell receptor beta chains below all came from one sample that was sequenced in a study of breast tumors, draining lymph nodes, adjacent tissues. In TCRdb, the multiplex PCR reads were re-called with MiXCR into one record per CDR3 protein. The sample yields about 35,000 distinct CDR3 sequences, 35% to 45% seen once. The sample consisted of breast tumor tissue. The source of these receptors is a female donor with breast cancer. Some clones in this sample may be carry-over from other donors' samples.

Many counts were recorded for this clonotype. The junction does not match germline at one end; this may be a read error. The genes are TRBV7-7 and TRBJ2-7; D is unclear. This CDR3 contains 13 residues. Germline loops: CDR1 SSHAT, CDR2 FNYEAQ (reference sequence). The CDR3 here is CASSLDQLGEQYF. In DNA form, the CDR3 reads TGTGCTAGCAGCTTAGATCAGCTGGGCGAGCAGTACTTC.

This clonotype was seen many times. V and J are TRBV19 and TRBJ2-6; D is tentatively TRBD1 or TRBD2 (5 bases each). Germline CDR1 LNHDA, CDR2 SQIVND (reference sequence). This CDR3 contains 15 residues. V was clipped by 1 base and J by 4 bases, with 8 bases between them. The CDR3 protein is CASSIVGAGANVLTF. DNA of the CDR3: TGTGCCAGTAGTATAGTCGGGGCAGGGGCCAACGTCCTGACTTTC. The full variable domain, rest sourced from reference TRBV19 and TRBJ2-6, is DGGITQSPKYLFRKEGQNVTLSCEQNLNHDAMYWYRQDPGQGLRLIYYSQIVNDFQKGDIAEGYSVSREKKESFPLTVTSAQKNPTAFYLCASSIVGAGANVLTFGAGSRLTVL.

The rearrangement joins TRBV10-2 to TRBJ1-6, with unresolved D. The V gene lost 2 bases and the J gene lost 0 bases, with 11 bases spanning the gap. In germline, CDR1 is WSHSY, CDR2 SAAADI. The CDR3 spans 17 residues. CDR3 sequence reads: CASSETALSSYNSPLHF. The DNA for the CDR3 is TGCGCCAGCAGTGAGACTGCGCTTAGCTCCTATAATTCACCCCTCCACTTT.

Comments on this clonotype: Since a much larger clone is just one base distant, this may be a read error. V is TRBV29-1 and J is TRBJ2-1; possibly TRBD1 or TRBD2 for D (6 bases each). Per the germline V gene, CDR1 is SQVTM and CDR2 is ANQGSEA. The length of the CDR3 is 14 residues. The ends were cut back, 8 bases at V and 2 bases at J, with 16 bases in the middle. The CDR3 protein is CSSSGAGPYNEQFF. CDR3 coding DNA: TGCAGCTCTTCGGGGGCGGGCCCCTACAATGAGCAGTTCTTC.

The table lists this clonotype with many counts. This chain links TRBV6-1 with TRBJ1-3; 9 nucleotides match TRBD1. The CDR3 runs to 15 residues. Germline V gene sequence: CDR1 MNHNS, CDR2 SASEGT. Unmatched junction bases numbered 7, after V lost 6 bases and J lost 4 bases. CDR3 nucleotide sequence: TGTGCCAGCAGGTCGGGAGGGACAGGGGGAAACACCATATATTTT. It specifies CASRSGGTGGNTIYF.

For this clonotype: It may be a read error: a sequence one base away is much more abundant. CDR3 region: CASSLVDTYEQYF. The CDR3 coding sequence is TGTGCCAGCAGCTTAGTGGACACCTACGAGCAGTACTTC. The rearrangement uses TRBV11-2 and TRBJ2-7, with a tentative D call TRBD1 (5 bases). There are 13 residues in the CDR3. Germline CDR1 is SGHAT and CDR2 is FQNNGV. Trimming removed 1 base from V and 2 bases from J, with 6 bases in between.

This rearrangement joins TRBV30 to TRBJ2-1; D call uncertain. Trimming took off 1 base at V and 9 bases at J, with 13 bases between the two ends. The CDR3 has 13 amino acids. Germline V gene sequence: CDR1 GTSNPN, CDR2 SVGIG (reference sequence). The CDR3 is CAWSDSRFSEQFF. The CDR3 DNA sequence: TGTGCCTGGAGTGACTCTAGATTTAGTGAGCAGTTCTTC.

This clonotype has ten or more counts. The chain employs TRBV11-3 and TRBJ2-2; 10 nucleotides align to TRBD2. The CDR3 has 16 amino acids. Germline lookup yields CDR1 SGHNT and CDR2 YENEEA. J was trimmed by 6 bases and V by 6 bases; bases with no gene match: 10. The CDR3 nucleotides read TGTGCCAGCAGAGAGCCCGGGACTAGCGTTCCCGGGGAGCTGTTTTTT. Translation gives CASREPGTSVPGELFF.

This clonotype was seen repeatedly, ten times or more. This sequence joins TRBV2 and TRBJ1-2, with no clear D. This CDR3 has 11 amino acids. Germline V lookup: CDR1 SNHLY, CDR2 FYNNEI. V was cut by 6 bases and J by 8 bases, with 10 bases left in between. The CDR3 here is CASSPRGGYTF. Written as DNA, the CDR3 is TGTGCCAGCAGCCCCCGAGGAGGCTACACCTTC.

This clonotype was counted many times. This chain links TRBV16 with TRBJ2-1; possibly TRBD1 or TRBD2 for D (5 bases each). CDR3 length: 16 residues. The germline CDR1 and CDR2 sequences are KGHSY and FQNENV. Deletions cut 4 bases from V and 8 bases from J, with 21 bases between. DNA of the CDR3: TGTGCCAGCAGCCTTTCGGGGCTAGAGGTCCGCCATGAGCAGTTCTTC. Translation gives CASSLSGLEVRHEQFF.

This sequence joins TRBV7-9 and TRBJ1-6, with 11 bases aligning to TRBD1. This CDR3 is built from 17 residues. Trimming removed 5 bases from V and 6 bases from J; junction bases left unmatched: 9. Germline lookup yields CDR1 SEHNR and CDR2 FQNEAQ (reference sequence). In nucleotides, the CDR3 is TGTGCCAGCAGCCCGGCGGGCGGGACAGGGGGTAATTCACCCCTCCACTTT. Translating gives CASSPAGGTGGNSPLHF.